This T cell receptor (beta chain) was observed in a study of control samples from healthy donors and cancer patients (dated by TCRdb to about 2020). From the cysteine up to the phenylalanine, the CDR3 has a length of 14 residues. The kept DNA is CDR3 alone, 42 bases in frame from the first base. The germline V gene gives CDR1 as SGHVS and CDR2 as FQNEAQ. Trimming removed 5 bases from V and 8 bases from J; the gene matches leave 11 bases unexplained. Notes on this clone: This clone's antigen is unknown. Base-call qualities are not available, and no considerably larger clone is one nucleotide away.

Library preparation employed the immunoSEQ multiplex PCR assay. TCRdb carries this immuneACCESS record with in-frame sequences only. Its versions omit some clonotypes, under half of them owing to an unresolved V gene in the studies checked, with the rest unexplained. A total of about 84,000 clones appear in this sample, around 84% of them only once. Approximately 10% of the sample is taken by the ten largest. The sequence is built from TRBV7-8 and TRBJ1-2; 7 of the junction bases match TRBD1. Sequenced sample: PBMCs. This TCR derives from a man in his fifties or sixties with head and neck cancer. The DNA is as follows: TGTGCCAGCAGCACTGACAGGGCCGTGGGGGGCTACACCTTC. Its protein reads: CASSTDRAVGGYTF.